One sample yielded the 20 T cell receptor beta chains listed below, sequenced in a study of blood T cell repertoires in COVID-19. Only in-frame clones appear in the TCRdb table, and some are missing; sequencing was by immunoSEQ multiplex PCR. This repertoire shows tens of thousands of clones, 75% to 90% found once; its top ten account for roughly 50%. Sequencing was done on a sample of peripheral blood. The receptors were sampled from a man in his sixties or seventies with acute or convalescent COVID-19.

The chain carries TRBV30 and TRBJ1-6, with D perhaps TRBD1 (6 bases). Trimming left V 1 base short and J 9 bases short, with 13 bases between. The CDR3 extends over 14 amino acids. Germline-derived CDR1 and CDR2 are GTSNPN and SVGIG (reference sequence). As DNA, the CDR3 is TGTGCCTGGAGTGGTGGGGGGGCGCCTTCACCCCTCCACTTT. Its translation is CAWSGGGAPSPLHF.

J is TRBJ1-3 and V is TRBV29-1; 9 bases line up with TRBD1. The CDR3 runs to 15 residues. Trimming removed 6 bases from V and 2 bases from J; junction bases left unmatched: 8. Germline V CDR1 and CDR2: SQVTM, ANQGSEA. The CDR3 loop is CSVGGQGFAGNTIYF. The CDR3 region has the DNA TGCAGCGTGGGCGGACAGGGGTTTGCTGGAAACACCATATATTTT.

The chain employs TRBV7-9 and TRBJ2-7; 8 bases match TRBD1. CDR1 is SEHNR, CDR2 FQNEAQ, per germline (reference sequence). With V trimmed by 3 bases and J by 4 bases, 8 bases remained unmatched. The CDR3 length is 15 residues. CDR3 in DNA: TGTGCCAGCAGCTTTCCAGGGGGCCTTCTTTACGAGCAGTACTTC. The encoded protein is CASSFPGGLLYEQYF. Using reference TRBV7-9 and TRBJ2-7 for the parts outside the CDR3, the full variable domain is DTGVSQNPRHKITKRGQNVTFRCDPISEHNRLYWYRQTLGQGPEFLTYFQNEAQLEKSRLLSDRFSAERPKGSFSTLEIQRTEQGDSAMYLCASSFPGGLLYEQYFGPGTRLTVT.

This chain links TRBV11-2 with TRBJ1-5; D ambiguous. The CDR3 is 13 amino acids. V was trimmed by 5 bases and J by 6 bases, leaving 11 bases between them. CDR1 is SGHAT, CDR2 FQNNGV, per germline. CDR3 nucleotide sequence: TGTGCCAGCAGCAAGAGGGAGAGTCAGCCCCAGCATTTT. Translated, it gives CASSKRESQPQHF.

In this sample, this clone turned up once. The rearrangement uses TRBV29-1 and TRBJ2-5; 10 bases map to TRBD2. The CDR3 has 16 amino acids. V lost 0 bases to trimming and J lost 5 bases; unmatched junction nucleotides: 9. Germline V lookup: CDR1 SQVTM, CDR2 ANQGSEA. CDR3 DNA sequence: TGCAGCGTTGAAGATCCTAGCGGGAGTGAAGGTGAGACCCAGTACTTC. It encodes CSVEDPSGSEGETQYF. Full variable domain (remainder filled in from reference TRBV29-1 and TRBJ2-5): SAVISQKPSRDICQRGTSLTIQCQVDSQVTMMFWYRQQPGQSLTLIATANQGSEATYESGFVIDKFPISRPNLTFSTLTVSNMSPEDSSIYLCSVEDPSGSEGETQYFGPGTRLLVL.

The V gene is TRBV15, the J gene TRBJ1-2; D is undetermined. Per germline, CDR1 LNHNV and CDR2 YYDKDF (reference sequence). The CDR3 sequence is 14 residues long. V lost 5 bases, J lost 3 bases, and 13 bases lay in between. The CDR3 nucleotides are TGTGCCACCAGCCCTCCACAGTCTTACTATGGCTACACCTTC. Translation: CATSPPQSYYGYTF.

J is TRBJ1-2 and V is TRBV12-3 or TRBV12-4; TRBD1 matches at 9 bases. This CDR3 is built from 12 residues. Germline trimming cut 5 bases from V and 7 bases from J; bases unmatched to any gene: 2. CDR3 DNA sequence: TGTGCCAGCAGTGGACAGGGGTTTGGCTACACCTTC. Amino acid sequence: CASSGQGFGYTF.

The chain carries TRBV19 and TRBJ2-7; D gene unclear. The V end lost 9 bases, the J end lost 0 bases, and 15 bases lay between the germline ends. CDR3 length equals 14 residues. Germline-derived CDR1 and CDR2 are LNHDA and SQIVND (reference sequence). CDR3 DNA sequence: TGTGCCAGCCGCCCGGAGAGTGTCTCCTACGAGCAGTACTTC. Encoded protein: CASRPESVSYEQYF.

This chain links TRBV19 with TRBJ1-1; D remains unclear. This CDR3 contains 13 residues. CDR1 and CDR2 from the germline V gene are LNHDA and SQIVND (reference sequence). V lost 7 bases, J lost 1 base, and 10 bases lay in between. CDR3 bases: TGTGCCAGTATAGAACAGCCGAACACTGAAGCTTTCTTT. Translated: CASIEQPNTEAFF.

The chain employs TRBV5-1 and TRBJ2-2, with TRBD2 matching 7 bases. Germline CDR1 and CDR2: SGHRS and YFSETQ. CDR3 size: 16 residues. The V and J ends lost 3 bases and 4 bases, in that order; junction bases with no gene match: 9. CDR3 residues: CASSWPGGDFTGELFF. DNA for the CDR3: TGCGCCAGCAGCTGGCCGGGGGGTGACTTCACCGGGGAGCTGTTTTTT.

V usage is TRBV29-1 and J usage is TRBJ1-3; 7 bases fit TRBD1. The CDR3 is made up of 14 amino acids. Unmatched junction bases numbered 5, after V lost 6 bases and J lost 0 bases. The germline V gene encodes CDR1 SQVTM and CDR2 ANQGSEA. The CDR3 here is CSVRQGGSGNTIYF. CDR3 sequence (DNA): TGCAGCGTGAGACAGGGAGGCTCTGGAAACACCATATATTTT.

This chain uses TRBV11-2 with TRBJ2-1; D call uncertain. CDR1 and CDR2 from the germline V gene are SGHAT and FQNNGV. This CDR3 region has 12 residues. V was trimmed by 3 bases and J by 8 bases, leaving 8 bases between them. The CDR3 DNA reads as TGTGCCAGCAGCTTTGACTGGGATGAGCAGTTCTTC. It encodes CASSFDWDEQFF.

V is TRBV28 and J is TRBJ1-3; possibly TRBD1 for D (6 bases). This CDR3 contains 14 residues. CDR1 and CDR2 (germline): MDHEN, SYDVKM. V lost 7 bases to trimming and J lost 8 bases, with 18 bases between them. The CDR3 loop is CASITPGGADTIYF. DNA for the CDR3: TGTGCCAGCATCACGCCGGGGGGCGCTGACACCATATATTTT.

The rearrangement links TRBV7-9 to TRBJ1-3; a weak D match, TRBD1 (5 bases). The ends were cut back, 2 bases at V and 3 bases at J, with 8 bases in the middle. The CDR3 consists of 14 residues. Germline-derived CDR1 and CDR2 are SEHNR and FQNEAQ (reference sequence). Written as DNA, the CDR3 is TGTGCCAGCAGCTTACAGGGAGGTGGAAACACCATATATTTT. This translates into CASSLQGGGNTIYF.

This rearrangement joins TRBV7-2 to TRBJ2-1; the D is unclear. CDR1 and CDR2 (germline): SGHTA, FQGNSA. This CDR3 spans 12 amino acids. V lost 1 base, J lost 7 bases, and 5 bases lay in between. For the CDR3, the DNA is TGTGCCAGCAGCTTAGTTAGTAATGAGCAGTTCTTC. This codes for CASSLVSNEQFF.

The genes are TRBV5-4 and TRBJ1-5; the D is unclear. The CDR3 extends over 13 amino acids. The V gene's germline CDR1 is SGHNT and CDR2 YYREEE (reference sequence). Trimming left V 0 bases short and J 4 bases short, with 5 bases between. The CDR3 coding sequence is TGTGCCAGCAGCTTGGAACAGAATCAGCCCCAGCATTTT. Translating it yields CASSLEQNQPQHF.

This clone appeared a few times. V is TRBV6-5 and J is TRBJ1-2; 7 bases are shared with TRBD1. Germline V CDR1 and CDR2: MNHEY, SVGAGI. With V trimmed by 7 bases and J by 5 bases, 13 bases remained unmatched. The CDR3 is made up of 15 amino acids. The DNA of the CDR3 is TGTGCCAGCAAATCGACCCTCTCAGGGGGTTATGGCTACACCTTC. It translates to CASKSTLSGGYGYTF.

The chain employs TRBV19 and TRBJ1-2; unclear D gene. The V and J ends lost 6 bases and 2 bases respectively, with 10 bases between them. The CDR3 is 13 amino acids. Germline V gene lookup returns CDR1 LNHDA and CDR2 SQIVND (reference sequence). CDR3 nucleotide sequence: TGTGCCAGTAGGACCGACGGGAACTATGGCTACACCTTC. Its protein is CASRTDGNYGYTF.

The chain combines TRBV6-2 or TRBV6-3 with TRBJ2-5, with D perhaps matching TRBD1 (5 bases). The CDR3 covers 14 residues. Germline values: CDR1 MNHEY, CDR2 SVGEGT. V was pared by 4 bases and J by 1 base, with 10 bases between. In DNA form, the CDR3 reads TGTGCCAGCAGTTCGACAGCGACCCAAGAGACCCAGTACTTC. Translated: CASSSTATQETQYF.

This clone was seen ten or more times. CDR3 loop: CASSQGRGHQPQHF. As DNA, the CDR3 is TGTGCCAGCAGCCAGGGCAGGGGTCATCAGCCCCAGCATTTT. The rearrangement joins TRBV3-1 (or the pseudogene TRBV3-2) to TRBJ1-5, with D possibly being TRBD1 (6 bases). Trimming cost V 3 bases and J 5 bases, with 11 bases left between them. The CDR3 covers 14 residues. Per the germline V gene, CDR1 is LGHDT and CDR2 is YNNKEL (reference sequence).